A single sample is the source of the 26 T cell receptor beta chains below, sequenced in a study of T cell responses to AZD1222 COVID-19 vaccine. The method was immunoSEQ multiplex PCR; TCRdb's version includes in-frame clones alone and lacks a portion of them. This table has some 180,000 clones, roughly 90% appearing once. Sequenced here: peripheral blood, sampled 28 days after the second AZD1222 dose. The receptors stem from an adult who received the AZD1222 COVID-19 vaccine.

The CDR3: CASSPWGGSEQYF. CDR3 bases: TGTGCCAGCAGCCCATGGGGCGGTAGCGAGCAGTACTTC. The rearrangement links TRBV28 to TRBJ2-7; a weak D match, TRBD1 (5 bases). V shed 6 bases and J shed 6 bases, with 15 bases lying between them. CDR1 MDHEN and CDR2 SYDVKM come from the germline V gene. This CDR3 spans 13 amino acids.

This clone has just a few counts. CDR3 region: CAWSVQGSQPQHF. The CDR3 DNA follows: TGTGCCTGGAGTGTCCAGGGGAGTCAGCCCCAGCATTTT. The chain couples TRBV30 to TRBJ1-5, with TRBD1 as a possible D gene (6 bases). The CDR3 has 13 amino acids. Between the trimmed V and J ends, which lost 0 bases and 6 bases, there was a span of 9 bases. The germline gives CDR1 GTSNPN, CDR2 SVGIG (reference sequence).

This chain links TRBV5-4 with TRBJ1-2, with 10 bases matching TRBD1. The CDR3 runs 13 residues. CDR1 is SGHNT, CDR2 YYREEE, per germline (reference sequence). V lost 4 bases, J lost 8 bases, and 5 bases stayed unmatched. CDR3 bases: TGTGCCAGCAGCCCCGGGACAGGGGTCGGCTACACCTTC. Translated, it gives CASSPGTGVGYTF.

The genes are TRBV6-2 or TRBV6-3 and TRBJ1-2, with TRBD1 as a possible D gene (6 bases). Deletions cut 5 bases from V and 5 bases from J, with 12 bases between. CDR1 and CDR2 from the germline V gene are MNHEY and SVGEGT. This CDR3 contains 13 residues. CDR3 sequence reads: CASSQSQGYGYTF. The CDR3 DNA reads TGTGCCAGCAGTCAATCACAGGGATATGGCTACACCTTC.

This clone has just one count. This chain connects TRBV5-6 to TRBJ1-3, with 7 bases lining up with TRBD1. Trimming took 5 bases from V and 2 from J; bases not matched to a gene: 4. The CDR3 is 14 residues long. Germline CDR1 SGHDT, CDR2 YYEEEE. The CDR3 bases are TGTGCCAGCAGATACCAGGGGGCTGGAAACACCATATATTTT. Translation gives CASRYQGAGNTIYF.

The CDR3 DNA reads as TGTGCCAGCTCACAAGCCGAGGGACAGGGCTACGAGCAGTACTTC. Translating gives CASSQAEGQGYEQYF. This sequence joins TRBV18 and TRBJ2-7; 9 bases map to TRBD1. The germline CDR1 and CDR2 sequences are KGHSH and LQKENI. The CDR3 spans 15 residues. Germline trimming cut 4 bases from V and 3 bases from J; bases unmatched to any gene: 7.

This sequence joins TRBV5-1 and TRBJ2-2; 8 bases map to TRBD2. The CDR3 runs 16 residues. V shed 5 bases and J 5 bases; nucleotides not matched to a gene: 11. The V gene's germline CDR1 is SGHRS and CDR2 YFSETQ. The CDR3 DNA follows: TGCGCCAGCAGGCGCCAGCGGGAGTTGCATACCGGGGAGCTGTTTTTT. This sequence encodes CASRRQRELHTGELFF.

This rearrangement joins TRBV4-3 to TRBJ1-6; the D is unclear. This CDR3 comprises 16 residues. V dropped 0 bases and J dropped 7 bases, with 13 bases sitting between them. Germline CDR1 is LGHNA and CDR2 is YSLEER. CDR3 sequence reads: CASSQDAGQLNSPLHF. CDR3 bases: TGCGCCAGCAGCCAAGATGCCGGGCAGTTAAATTCACCCCTCCACTTT.

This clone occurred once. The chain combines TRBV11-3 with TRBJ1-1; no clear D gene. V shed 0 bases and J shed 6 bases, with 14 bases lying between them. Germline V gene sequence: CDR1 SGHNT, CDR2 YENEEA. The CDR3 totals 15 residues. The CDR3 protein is CASSLDFSRRAEAFF. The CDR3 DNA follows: TGTGCCAGCAGCTTAGATTTCTCCAGGAGGGCTGAAGCTTTCTTT.

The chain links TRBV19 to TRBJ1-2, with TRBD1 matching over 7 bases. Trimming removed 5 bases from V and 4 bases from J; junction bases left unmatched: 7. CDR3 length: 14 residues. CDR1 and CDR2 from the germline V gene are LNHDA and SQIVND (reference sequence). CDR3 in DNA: TGTGCCAGTAGTCCCCCCTGGGACAGCTATGGCTACACCTTC. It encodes CASSPPWDSYGYTF.

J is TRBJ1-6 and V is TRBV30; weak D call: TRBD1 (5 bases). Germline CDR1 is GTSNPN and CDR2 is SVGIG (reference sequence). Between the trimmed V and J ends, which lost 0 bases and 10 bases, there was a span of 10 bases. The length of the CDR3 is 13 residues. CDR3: CAWSVGGGSPLHF. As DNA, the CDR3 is TGTGCCTGGAGTGTAGGTGGGGGATCACCCCTCCACTTT.

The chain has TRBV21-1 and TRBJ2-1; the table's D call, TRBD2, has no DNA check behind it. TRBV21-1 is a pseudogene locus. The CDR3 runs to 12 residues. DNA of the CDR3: TGTGCCAGCAGCAAAGCCCCGAGGGAGCAGTTCTTC. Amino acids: CASSKAPREQFF.

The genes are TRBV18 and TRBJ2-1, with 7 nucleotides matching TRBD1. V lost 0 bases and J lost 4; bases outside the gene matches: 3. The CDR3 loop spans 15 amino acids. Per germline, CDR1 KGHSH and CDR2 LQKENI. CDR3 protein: CASSPPGGLYNEQFF. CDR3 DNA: TGTGCCAGCTCACCACCAGGGGGCCTGTACAATGAGCAGTTCTTC.

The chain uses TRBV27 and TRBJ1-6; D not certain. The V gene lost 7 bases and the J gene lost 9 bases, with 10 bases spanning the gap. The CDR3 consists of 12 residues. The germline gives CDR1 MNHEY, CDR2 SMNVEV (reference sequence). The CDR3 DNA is TGTGCCAGCAACACTGGCGGTTCACCCCTCCACTTT. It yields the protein CASNTGGSPLHF.

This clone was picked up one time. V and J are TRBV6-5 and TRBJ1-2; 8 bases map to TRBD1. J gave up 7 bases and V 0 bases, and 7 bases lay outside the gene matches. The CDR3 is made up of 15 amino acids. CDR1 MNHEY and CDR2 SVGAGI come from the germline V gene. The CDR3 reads CASSYSRQGAFGYTF. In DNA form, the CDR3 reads TGTGCCAGCAGTTACTCGCGGCAGGGGGCGTTTGGCTACACCTTC.

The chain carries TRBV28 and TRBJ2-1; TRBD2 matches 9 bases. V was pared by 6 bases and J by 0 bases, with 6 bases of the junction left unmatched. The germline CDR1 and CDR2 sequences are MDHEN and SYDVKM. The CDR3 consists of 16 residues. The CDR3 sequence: CASSASGKSSYNEQFF. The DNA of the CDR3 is TGTGCCAGCAGCGCTAGCGGGAAGAGCTCCTACAATGAGCAGTTCTTC. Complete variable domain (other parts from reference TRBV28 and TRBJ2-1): DVKVTQSSRYLVKRTGEKVFLECVQDMDHENMFWYRQDPGLGLRLIYFSYDVKMKEKGDIPEGYSVSREKKERFSLILESASTNQTSMYLCASSASGKSSYNEQFFGPGTRLTVL.

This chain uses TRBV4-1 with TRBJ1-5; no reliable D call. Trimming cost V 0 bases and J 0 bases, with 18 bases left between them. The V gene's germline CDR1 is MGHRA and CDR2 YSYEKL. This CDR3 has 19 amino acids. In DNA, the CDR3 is TGCGCCAGCAGCCAAGATGTGCGAGGGATTGTTTATAGCAATCAGCCCCAGCATTTT. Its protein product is CASSQDVRGIVYSNQPQHF.

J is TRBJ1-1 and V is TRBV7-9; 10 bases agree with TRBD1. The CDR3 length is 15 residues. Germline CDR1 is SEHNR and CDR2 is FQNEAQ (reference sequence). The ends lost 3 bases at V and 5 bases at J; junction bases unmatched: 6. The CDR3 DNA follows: TGTGCCAGCAGCTTTTACGGACAGGGGGGGACTGAAGCTTTCTTT. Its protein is CASSFYGQGGTEAFF.

In DNA form, the CDR3 reads TGTGCCAGCTCACCACCCGGGCAGGGGACGCGGGAAAAACTGTTTTTT. Translation gives CASSPPGQGTREKLFF. The chain links TRBV18 to TRBJ1-4; possible D gene TRBD1, 6 bases. Germline V gene lookup returns CDR1 KGHSH and CDR2 LQKENI. The CDR3 loop spans 16 amino acids. Trimming took off 0 bases at V and 8 bases at J, with 16 bases between the two ends.

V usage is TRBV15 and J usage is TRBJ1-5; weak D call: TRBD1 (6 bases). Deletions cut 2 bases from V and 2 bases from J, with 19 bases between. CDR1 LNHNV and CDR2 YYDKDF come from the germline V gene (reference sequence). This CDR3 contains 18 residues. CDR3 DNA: TGTGCCACCAGCAGATCAAAACAGGGATCTTGGGGCAATCAGCCCCAGCATTTT. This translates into CATSRSKQGSWGNQPQHF.

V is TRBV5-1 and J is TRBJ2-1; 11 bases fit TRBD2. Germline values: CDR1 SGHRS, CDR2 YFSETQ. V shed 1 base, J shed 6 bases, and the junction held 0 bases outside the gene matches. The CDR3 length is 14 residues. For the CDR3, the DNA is TGCGCCAGCAGCTTGACTAGCGGGGGCAATGAGCAGTTCTTC. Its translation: CASSLTSGGNEQFF.

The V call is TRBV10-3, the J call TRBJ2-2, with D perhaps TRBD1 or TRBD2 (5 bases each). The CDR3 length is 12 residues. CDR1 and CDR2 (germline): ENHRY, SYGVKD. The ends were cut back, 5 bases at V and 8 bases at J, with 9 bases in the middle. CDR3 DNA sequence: TGTGCCATCAGTCGGGGACGAGGGGAGCTGTTTTTT. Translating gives CAISRGRGELFF.

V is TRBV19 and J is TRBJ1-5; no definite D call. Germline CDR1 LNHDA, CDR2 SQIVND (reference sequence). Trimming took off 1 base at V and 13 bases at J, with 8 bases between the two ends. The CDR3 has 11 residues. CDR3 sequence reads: CASSIAAVQHF. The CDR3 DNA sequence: TGTGCCAGTAGTATAGCGGCCGTTCAGCATTTT.

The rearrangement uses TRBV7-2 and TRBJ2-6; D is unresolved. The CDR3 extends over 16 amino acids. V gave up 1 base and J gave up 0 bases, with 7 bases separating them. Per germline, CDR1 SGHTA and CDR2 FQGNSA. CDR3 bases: TGTGCCAGCAGCTTAGGACTCCACTCTGGGGCCAACGTCCTGACTTTC. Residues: CASSLGLHSGANVLTF.

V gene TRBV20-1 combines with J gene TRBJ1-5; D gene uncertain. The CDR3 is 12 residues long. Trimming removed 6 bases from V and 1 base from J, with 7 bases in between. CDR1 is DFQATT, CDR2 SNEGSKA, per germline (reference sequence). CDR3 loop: CSASSSNQPQHF. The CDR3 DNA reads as TGCAGTGCCAGTTCAAGCAATCAGCCCCAGCATTTT.

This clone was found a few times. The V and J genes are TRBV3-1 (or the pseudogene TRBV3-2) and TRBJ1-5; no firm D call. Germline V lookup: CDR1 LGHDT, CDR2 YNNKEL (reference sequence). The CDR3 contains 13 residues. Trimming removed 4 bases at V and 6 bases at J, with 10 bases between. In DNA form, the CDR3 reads TGTGCCAGCAGCCTCCAACTGGGTCAGCCCCAGCATTTT. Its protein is CASSLQLGQPQHF.